One and the same sample provided the 23 T cell receptor beta chains below, sequenced in a study of blood T cell repertoires in COVID-19 (dated by TCRdb to 2018 to 2020). Libraries were prepared through the immunoSEQ multiplex PCR assay. TCRdb re-hosts the immuneACCESS table, in-frame sequences only. Its copies lack some clones; in the studies checked, an unresolved V gene accounts for under half of them, and the cause for the rest is not known. A total of 200,000 to 250,000 clones appear in this sample, 65% to 90% of them only once. The top ten clonotypes cover about 4.1% of the sample. Material: PBMCs or T cells enriched from blood (not recorded which). These receptors originate from a middle-aged woman with acute COVID-19.

The V gene is TRBV6-2 or TRBV6-3, the J gene TRBJ2-7; D unclear. V lost 5 bases, J lost 7 bases, and 15 bases lay in between. This CDR3 contains 13 residues. The germline gives CDR1 MNHEY, CDR2 SVGEGT. CDR3 residues: CASSHGKSWEQYF. CDR3 bases: TGTGCCAGCAGTCACGGTAAATCGTGGGAGCAGTACTTC.

J is TRBJ2-5 and V is TRBV4-2; D is unclear. Germline V gives CDR1 LGHNA, CDR2 YNFKEQ. The CDR3 is 15 residues long. Trimming took 3 bases from V and 1 from J, leaving 12 bases between them. CDR3 DNA: TGTGCCAGCAGCCAGGGTAGCCCTATCCAAGAGACCCAGTACTTC. Translation gives CASSQGSPIQETQYF.

This clone was picked up a small number of times. The V and J genes are TRBV6-5 and TRBJ2-3, with 9 positions matching TRBD2. Losses at the gene ends were 6 bases for V and 4 bases for J; bases not matched to a gene: 5. This CDR3 has 14 amino acids. The germline CDR1 and CDR2 sequences are MNHEY and SVGAGI. The CDR3 DNA sequence: TGTGCCAGCAGGGATAGCGGGAGTGCAGATACGCAGTATTTT. Amino acids: CASRDSGSADTQYF.

This clone was seen more than once but under ten times. This chain links TRBV7-2 with TRBJ2-1; the match to TRBD2 covers 14 bases. The V gene's germline CDR1 is SGHTA and CDR2 FQGNSA. The J segment lost 3 bases and the V segment lost 3 bases, leaving 7 bases of the junction unmatched. The CDR3 has 18 amino acids. This CDR3 is CASSFRGLAGVGYNEQFF. For the CDR3, the DNA is TGTGCCAGCAGCTTCCGGGGACTAGCGGGAGTTGGCTACAATGAGCAGTTCTTC. Full variable domain (outside the CDR3, taken from reference TRBV7-2 and TRBJ2-1): GAGVSQSPSNKVTEKGKDVELRCDPISGHTALYWYRQSLGQGLEFLIYFQGNSAPDKSGLPSDRFSAERTGGSVSTLTIQRTQQEDSAVYLCASSFRGLAGVGYNEQFFGPGTRLTVL.

The J gene is TRBJ1-6, the V gene TRBV3-1 (or the pseudogene TRBV3-2); D is perhaps TRBD1 (5 bases). The CDR3 loop spans 15 amino acids. V lost 2 bases to trimming and J lost 10 bases, with 15 bases between them. Germline V lookup: CDR1 LGHDT, CDR2 YNNKEL (reference sequence). The DNA of the CDR3 is TGTGCCAGCAGCCAACTCCCGACAGTTAGGTCACCCCTCCACTTT. It is translated as CASSQLPTVRSPLHF.

The chain recombines TRBV27 with TRBJ1-1, with no clear D. V was shortened by 9 bases and J by 12 bases, with 26 bases between the two germline ends. Germline CDR1 reads MNHEY; CDR2 reads SMNVEV (reference sequence). The CDR3 totals 14 residues. The CDR3 region has the DNA TGTGCCAGTCTTCCCAGGTTTGATTCTGCTGAGCCTTTCTTT. It is translated as CASLPRFDSAEPFF.

The chain has TRBV7-6 and TRBJ2-3; 10 positions agree with TRBD2. CDR1 is SGHVS and CDR2 is FNYEAQ in the germline V gene. This CDR3 is 17 amino acids long. J was trimmed by 6 bases and V by 0 bases; bases with no gene match: 9. CDR3 in amino acids: CASSLAPASGSVDTQYF. The CDR3 coding sequence is TGTGCCAGCAGCTTAGCGCCGGCTAGCGGGAGTGTGGATACGCAGTATTTT.

As to this clone: The identical CDR3 is also encoded by other nucleotide sequences in the sample. The chain has TRBV28 and TRBJ1-5; D ambiguous. With 2 bases removed from V and 3 bases from J, the gap between germline ends came to 8 bases. CDR3 length equals 14 residues. Germline V gene sequence: CDR1 MDHEN, CDR2 SYDVKM. The CDR3 loop is CASSLGGSNQPQHF. For the CDR3, the DNA is TGTGCCAGCAGTTTAGGCGGATCCAATCAGCCCCAGCATTTT.

The V gene is TRBV3-1 (or the pseudogene TRBV3-2), the J gene TRBJ2-7, with 8 nucleotides matching TRBD2. Germline trimming cut 8 bases from V and 4 bases from J; bases unmatched to any gene: 10. Germline assignment: CDR1 LGHDT and CDR2 YNNKEL (reference sequence). The CDR3 runs to 14 residues. In nucleotides, the CDR3 is TGTGCCAGCTCTAAGCGGGAGCGGTTGTACGAGCAGTACTTC. This translates into CASSKRERLYEQYF.

V gene TRBV18 combines with J gene TRBJ1-1, with 8 bases lining up with TRBD1. Germline-derived CDR1 and CDR2 are KGHSH and LQKENI. Trimming removed 3 bases from V and 0 bases from J; junction bases left unmatched: 6. This CDR3 region has 16 residues. The CDR3 region is CASSPPGTGLNTEAFF. Written as DNA, the CDR3 is TGTGCCAGCTCACCCCCCGGGACAGGCCTGAACACTGAAGCTTTCTTT. The full variable domain, completed using reference TRBV18 and TRBJ1-1, is NAGVMQNPRHLVRRRGQEARLRCSPMKGHSHVYWYRQLPEEGLKFMVYLQKENIIDESGMPKERFSAEFPKEGPSILRIQQVVRGDSAAYFCASSPPGTGLNTEAFFGQGTRLTVV.

The chain couples TRBV15 to TRBJ1-6; possibly TRBD1 for D (5 bases). The CDR3 runs 18 residues. CDR1 is LNHNV and CDR2 is YYDKDF in the germline V gene (reference sequence). Trimming shortened V by 5 bases and J by 2 bases, and 19 bases separated the two germline ends. CDR3 DNA: TGTGCCACCAGCTTCCACGGCGGGGGGAGAACCTATAATTCACCCCTCCACTTT. Its protein is CATSFHGGGRTYNSPLHF.

The V and J genes are TRBV19 and TRBJ2-1, with TRBD2 matching 13 bases. The CDR3 spans 15 residues. V lost 4 bases to trimming and J lost 10 bases; unmatched junction nucleotides: 7. Germline assignment: CDR1 LNHDA and CDR2 SQIVND (reference sequence). The CDR3 region has the DNA TGTGCCAGTAGTACCGGACTAGCGGGAGCTAACGAGCAGTTCTTC. Translated: CASSTGLAGANEQFF.

The V and J genes are TRBV12-5 and TRBJ2-2; 12 nucleotides line up with TRBD2. Unmatched junction bases numbered 1, after V lost 0 bases and J lost 5 bases. Germline lookup yields CDR1 LGHNT and CDR2 FRNRAP. This CDR3 has 16 amino acids. The CDR3 sequence: CASGLVGTSGTGELFF. The CDR3 DNA reads TGTGCTAGTGGTTTGGTCGGGACTAGCGGGACCGGGGAGCTGTTTTTT.

The rearrangement links TRBV24-1 to TRBJ2-1; 7 bases align to TRBD1. The CDR3 extends over 13 amino acids. V trimming: 7 bases; J trimming: 13 bases; junction bases outside the gene matches: 12. CDR1 is KGHDR and CDR2 is SFDVKD in the germline V gene. CDR3 sequence: CATSSQGTDVQFF. The CDR3, as DNA: TGTGCCACCAGCTCACAGGGGACAGATGTACAGTTCTTC.

This clone was picked up a small number of times. The rearrangement joins TRBV7-9 to TRBJ1-1; D remains ambiguous. Between the trimmed V and J ends, which lost 4 bases and 6 bases, there was a span of 18 bases. Per germline, CDR1 SEHNR and CDR2 FQNEAQ (reference sequence). The CDR3 runs to 15 residues. CDR3 nucleotide sequence: TGTGCCAGCAGCTCGACCGGGGTGGCTAGCGCTGAAGCTTTCTTT. Translating gives CASSSTGVASAEAFF.

This clone was counted between two and nine times. V usage is TRBV7-9 and J usage is TRBJ2-1, with 13 bases that match TRBD2. The CDR3 has 15 amino acids. With 5 bases clipped from V and 7 bases from J, the junction kept 5 bases outside the gene matches. The germline CDR1 and CDR2 sequences are SEHNR and FQNEAQ (reference sequence). CDR3 region: CASSPLAGGPNEQFF. Here the CDR3 DNA reads TGTGCCAGCAGCCCACTAGCGGGAGGGCCTAATGAGCAGTTCTTC.

V and J are TRBV29-1 and TRBJ2-7, with 8 bases that match TRBD2. CDR1 is SQVTM, CDR2 ANQGSEA, per germline. V lost 5 bases and J lost 5; bases outside the gene matches: 11. This CDR3 contains 14 residues. The DNA of the CDR3 is TGCAGCGTTCGCTCCGGGACTAGTATGCACGAGCAGTACTTC. Encoded protein: CSVRSGTSMHEQYF.

This sequence joins TRBV7-6 and TRBJ1-1; D gene uncertain. V dropped 5 bases and J dropped 0 bases, with 7 bases sitting between them. The CDR3 is 13 amino acids. CDR1 is SGHVS, CDR2 FNYEAQ, per germline. The chain's CDR3 is CASSTNLNTEAFF. Written as DNA, the CDR3 is TGTGCCAGCAGCACCAACTTGAACACTGAAGCTTTCTTT.

The chain couples TRBV11-2 to TRBJ2-3; 9 nucleotides match TRBD2. CDR1 is SGHAT, CDR2 FQNNGV, per germline. This CDR3 has 15 amino acids. J gave up 3 bases and V 5 bases, and 6 bases lay outside the gene matches. DNA of the CDR3: TGTGCCAGCAGCATGGGAGCGGGAGGAACAGATACGCAGTATTTT. It encodes CASSMGAGGTDTQYF.

The chain couples TRBV5-1 to TRBJ2-1, with D perhaps matching TRBD1 (6 bases). The length of the CDR3 is 10 residues. Germline V CDR1 and CDR2: SGHRS, YFSETQ. Trimming shortened V by 6 bases and J by 12 bases, and 10 bases separated the two germline ends. DNA of the CDR3: TGCGCCAGCAAGGGGGTTACGCAGTTCTTC. Encoded protein: CASKGVTQFF.

Here the CDR3 DNA reads TGTGCCAGCAGCCAAGGGACTAGCCTGACAGATACGCAGTATTTT. It codes for CASSQGTSLTDTQYF. The chain is built from TRBV7-8 and TRBJ2-3, with TRBD2 matching 9 bases. The CDR3 totals 15 residues. Germline loops: CDR1 SGHVS, CDR2 FQNEAQ. The V gene end was trimmed by 5 bases and the J gene end by 3 bases; junction bases not matched to a gene: 6. Together with reference TRBV7-8 and TRBJ2-3, the CDR3 gives the full variable domain: GAGVSQSPRYKVAKRGQDVALRCDPISGHVSLFWYQQALGQGPEFLTYFQNEAQLDKSGLPSDRFFAERPEGSVSTLKIQRTQQEDSAVYLCASSQGTSLTDTQYFGPGTRLTVL.

The chain joins TRBV11-3 to TRBJ1-4, with 7 bases lining up with TRBD1. With 2 bases clipped from V and 4 bases from J, the junction kept 1 base outside the gene matches. CDR3 size: 14 residues. Germline V lookup: CDR1 SGHNT, CDR2 YENEEA. The CDR3 loop reads CASSLQGDNEKLFF. In DNA, the CDR3 is TGTGCCAGCAGCTTACAGGGGGATAATGAAAAACTGTTTTTT.

V and J are TRBV27 and TRBJ1-2, with 9 bases that match TRBD1. Germline V gene sequence: CDR1 MNHEY, CDR2 SMNVEV (reference sequence). This CDR3 spans 15 amino acids. The V and J ends lost 3 bases and 8 bases, in that order; junction bases with no gene match: 10. CDR3 nucleotide sequence: TGTGCCAGCAGTTTCACAGGGGGCCCGGGAAGGGGCTACACCTTC. Translated: CASSFTGGPGRGYTF.